This T cell receptor (beta chain) was retrieved from a study of read filtering for tumor transcriptome and immune sequencing. This clonotype was observed at least ten times. CDR1 is MNHEY, CDR2 SVGEGT, per germline. Between the trimmed V and J ends, which lost 5 bases and 4 bases, there was a span of 13 bases. This CDR3 contains 14 residues. This library used 300 to 500 ng RNA and molecular barcoded adaptors spanning alpha/delta and beta/gamma chains. Each CDR3 protein is one row after TCRdb ran MiXCR on the reads. Here the sample spans 30,000 to 35,000 distinct CDR3 sequences, approximately 17% being singletons.

The clonotype was recovered from a donor at least 40 years old with multiple myeloma. Sequencing input: a population of CD138-negative cells sorted from bone marrow. The J gene is TRBJ2-3, the V gene TRBV6-2 or TRBV6-3; possible D gene TRBD2, 6 bases. This CDR3 is CASSPTGVPDTQYF. The CDR3 DNA sequence: TGTGCCAGCAGTCCCACGGGGGTCCCAGATACGCAGTATTTT.